This entry concerns a single T cell receptor (beta chain). The target antigen is unknown. With random hexamers, 0.5 to 1 ug RNA was reverse transcribed. The method of amplification for TCR beta CDR3 was immunoSEQ multiplex PCR, covering 54 Vbeta and 13 Jbeta. TCRdb reanalysed the immunoSEQ multiplex PCR reads using MiXCR and keeps one entry per CDR3 protein. The data contain 210,000 or so distinct CDR3 sequences, around 90% of them singletons. This entry is derived from a study of CD8 T cells in Susac syndrome. Study-wide findings and caveats: The number of individuals included in the study's TCR sequencing and HLA analysis was acknowledged as relatively small.

The germline V gene encodes CDR1 SNHLY and CDR2 FYNNEI. The CDR3 spans 14 residues. V gave up 5 bases and J gave up 4 bases; unmatched junction bases: 7. TCR beta from blood CD8+ and CD4+ T cells was sequenced. In the multiple sclerosis control group, patients were treatment-naive and had stable or active relapsing-remitting disease. The chain carries TRBV2 and TRBJ1-2; TRBD1 matches at 7 bases. Sequenced sample: CD8+ T cells from PBMCs. The receptor's source is a human donor with multiple sclerosis. The CDR3 loop is CASSSRDRSYGYTF. The CDR3, as DNA: TGTGCCAGCAGTTCACGGGACAGATCCTATGGCTACACCTTC.